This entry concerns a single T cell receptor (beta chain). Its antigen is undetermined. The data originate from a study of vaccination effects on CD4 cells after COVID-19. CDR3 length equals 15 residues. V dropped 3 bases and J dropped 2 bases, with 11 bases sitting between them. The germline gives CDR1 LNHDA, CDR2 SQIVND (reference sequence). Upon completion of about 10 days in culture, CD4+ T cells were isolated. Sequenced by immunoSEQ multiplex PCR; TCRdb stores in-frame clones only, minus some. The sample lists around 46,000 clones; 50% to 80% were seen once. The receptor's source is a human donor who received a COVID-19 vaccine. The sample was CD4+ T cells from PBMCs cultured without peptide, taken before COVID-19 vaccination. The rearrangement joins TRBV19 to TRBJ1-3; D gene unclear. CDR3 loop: CASSIGWSPGNTIYF. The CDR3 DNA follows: TGTGCCAGTAGTATTGGATGGTCACCTGGAAACACCATATATTTT.